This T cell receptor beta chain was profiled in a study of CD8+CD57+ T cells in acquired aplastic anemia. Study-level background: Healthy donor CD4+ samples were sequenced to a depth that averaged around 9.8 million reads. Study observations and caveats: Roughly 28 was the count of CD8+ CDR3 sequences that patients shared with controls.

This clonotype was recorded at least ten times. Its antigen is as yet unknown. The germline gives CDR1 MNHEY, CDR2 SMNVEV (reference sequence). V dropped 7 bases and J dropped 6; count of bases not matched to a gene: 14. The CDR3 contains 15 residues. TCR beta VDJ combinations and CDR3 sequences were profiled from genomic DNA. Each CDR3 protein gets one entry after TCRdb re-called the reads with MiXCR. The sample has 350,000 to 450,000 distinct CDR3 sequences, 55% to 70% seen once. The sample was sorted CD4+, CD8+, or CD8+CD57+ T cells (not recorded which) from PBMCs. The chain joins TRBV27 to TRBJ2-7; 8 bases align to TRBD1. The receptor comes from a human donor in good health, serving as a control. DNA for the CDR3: TGTGCCAGCATTGGCAGGGGACAGGATGCTCGCGAGCAGTACTTC. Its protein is CASIGRGQDAREQYF.